The clone carrying this TCR beta chain occurred many times. As yet, its antigen is unknown. This specimen comes from a study of glioma-infiltrating T cells. Study conclusions and caveats: CDR3 overlap between tissue and blood was very small. Non-neoplastic patients had below-expected tissue-blood divergence, while all gliomas exceeded expectation.

The CDR3 runs 16 residues. V was pared by 0 bases and J by 4 bases, with 5 bases of the junction left unmatched. Germline lookup yields CDR1 SGHRS and CDR2 YFSETQ. Using RNA template, CDR3s of TCR alpha and beta were amplified with iRepertoire arm-PCR. For one-step reverse transcription and amplification, 100-400 ng of tissue mRNA or PBMC total RNA was used. Via MiXCR, TCRdb re-called the multiplex PCR reads, giving one row per CDR3 protein. The data contain around 190,000 distinct CDR3 sequences, around 30% of them seen just once; the ten biggest clones take up over 20%. The genes are TRBV5-1 and TRBJ2-1; TRBD2 matches 9 bases. The sequence derives from a human donor with low-grade glioma or glioblastoma, undergoing nonglioma brain surgery, or in good health (not recorded which). The sample comprised glioma tissue, nonneoplastic brain tissue, or PBMCs (not recorded which). The CDR3 is CASSLVAGAGYNEQFF. The CDR3 DNA follows: TGCGCCAGCAGCTTGGTAGCGGGAGCGGGATACAATGAGCAGTTCTTC.